This TCR beta chain was identified in a study of blood T cell repertoires in COVID-19. The table came from immunoSEQ multiplex PCR; TCRdb's copy has only in-frame clones and leaves some out. This repertoire shows approximately 65,000 clones, about 88% found once; its top ten account for approximately 5%. The germline V gene encodes CDR1 LGHDT and CDR2 YNNKEL (reference sequence). The CDR3 length is 14 residues. Trimming stripped 1 base from V and 3 bases from J, with 10 bases between. The sample comprised peripheral blood. The chain joins TRBV3-1 (or the pseudogene TRBV3-2) to TRBJ2-7; possible D gene TRBD2, 6 bases. The TCR originated in a woman between 45 and 65 years old with active COVID-19. The CDR3 protein is CASSQGGVGYEQYF. The CDR3 DNA sequence: TGTGCCAGCAGCCAAGGGGGGGTTGGCTACGAGCAGTACTTC.